The 18 T cell receptor beta chains below come from one sample, sequenced in a study. TCRdb ran MiXCR on the RT-PCR reads and lists one entry per CDR3 protein. The table includes fewer than 800,000 distinct CDR3 sequences, more than 13% detected once. Sequencing input: memory CD4+ T cells from blood. The receptors stem from a female donor in good health, serving as a healthy control.

The CDR3, as DNA: TGCAGTGCTATTCGGACTAGCGGGAGCGGTACGCAGTATTTT. This gives the protein CSAIRTSGSGTQYF. The chain is built from TRBV20-1 and TRBJ2-3; 13 positions agree with TRBD2. The CDR3 runs 14 residues. J lost 8 bases, V lost 4 bases, and 6 bases had no gene match. Looked up from germline, CDR1 is DFQATT and CDR2 is SNEGSKA (reference sequence).

V gene TRBV9 combines with J gene TRBJ2-5; 9 bases match TRBD2. The V and J ends lost 0 bases and 1 base, in that order; junction bases with no gene match: 4. This CDR3 comprises 16 residues. Germline CDR1 is SGDLS and CDR2 is YYNGEE. As DNA, the CDR3 is TGTGCCAGCAGCGTAGGGCTAGCGGGACCCCAAGAGACCCAGTACTTC. This encodes CASSVGLAGPQETQYF.

This clonotype was found a few times. The rearrangement uses TRBV9 and TRBJ1-1; no reliable D call. The CDR3 has 12 amino acids. Trimming left V 0 bases short and J 10 bases short, with 10 bases between. CDR1 SGDLS and CDR2 YYNGEE come from the germline V gene. The CDR3 nucleotides read TGTGCCAGCAGCGTAGGAGAGGGCGCAGCTTTCTTT. Residues: CASSVGEGAAFF.

This chain links TRBV7-9 with TRBJ2-4; 8 positions agree with TRBD2. The CDR3 contains 16 residues. Germline trimming cut 5 bases from V and 2 bases from J; bases unmatched to any gene: 8. Germline V gene sequence: CDR1 SEHNR, CDR2 FQNEAQ (reference sequence). The DNA for the CDR3 is TGTGCCAGCAGCCGGGGGGGAGACGAGACCAAAAACATTCAGTACTTC. Translated, it gives CASSRGGDETKNIQYF.

The genes are TRBV20-1 and TRBJ1-3; D is undetermined. Germline V lookup: CDR1 DFQATT, CDR2 SNEGSKA (reference sequence). The CDR3 spans 16 residues. The V end was cut by 4 bases, the J end by 0 bases, with 16 bases between. The CDR3 protein is CSATLGGLYSGNTIYF. The CDR3 DNA is TGCAGTGCTACACTAGGCGGTTTGTACTCTGGAAACACCATATATTTT.

This clonotype was seen more than once but under ten times. The chain uses TRBV2 and TRBJ2-7, with 8 nucleotides matching TRBD1. With V trimmed by 6 bases and J by 4 bases, 20 bases remained unmatched. The CDR3 totals 18 residues. Germline V gene sequence: CDR1 SNHLY, CDR2 FYNNEI. The CDR3 region has the DNA TGTGCCAGCAGAGACCTAACCGGGACAGGTTCGATCCCTTACGAGCAGTACTTC. Translated: CASRDLTGTGSIPYEQYF.

This clonotype was detected ten times or more. The chain has TRBV11-2 and TRBJ2-7; D remains ambiguous. V dropped 2 bases and J dropped 3 bases, with 5 bases sitting between them. The CDR3 length is 12 residues. Germline assignment: CDR1 SGHAT and CDR2 FQNNGV. CDR3 nucleotides: TGTGCCAGCAGCTTAAGTGTCTACGAGCAGTACTTC. It translates to CASSLSVYEQYF.

V usage is TRBV6-5 and J usage is TRBJ2-2; weak D call: TRBD2 (6 bases). CDR1 is MNHEY and CDR2 is SVGAGI in the germline V gene. The V gene lost 0 bases and the J gene lost 5 bases, with 16 bases spanning the gap. This CDR3 has 17 residues. CDR3 in amino acids: CASSYSMPGGPTGELFF. DNA of the CDR3: TGTGCCAGCAGTTACTCGATGCCAGGAGGGCCGACCGGGGAGCTGTTTTTT.

The chain is built from TRBV4-2 and TRBJ1-1; D is unresolved. CDR3 length: 17 amino acids. Looked up from germline, CDR1 is LGHNA and CDR2 is YNFKEQ. V lost 0 bases, J lost 4 bases, and 18 bases lay in between. The DNA for the CDR3 is TGTGCCAGCAGCCAAGATCAGACGGCGGGAGGAGGCACTGAAGCTTTCTTT. It specifies CASSQDQTAGGGTEAFF.

This clonotype was picked up many times. The CDR3 reads CSARDVGGQIGYGYTF. CDR3 coding DNA: TGCAGTGCTAGAGATGTGGGGGGACAGATAGGCTATGGCTACACCTTC. V is TRBV20-1 and J is TRBJ1-2, with 7 positions matching TRBD1. CDR1 and CDR2 (germline): DFQATT, SNEGSKA (reference sequence). The CDR3 contains 16 residues. V trimming: 0 bases; J trimming: 4 bases; junction bases outside the gene matches: 11.

This clonotype was counted ten times or more. The chain has TRBV20-1 and TRBJ2-7; TRBD2 agrees at 8 bases. Germline V lookup: CDR1 DFQATT, CDR2 SNEGSKA (reference sequence). V lost 1 base, J lost 2 bases, and 7 bases stayed unmatched. The CDR3 loop spans 15 amino acids. Here the CDR3 DNA reads TGCAGTGCTAGAGTTCTAGCGGGCCTAACCTACGAGCAGTACTTC. Amino acids: CSARVLAGLTYEQYF.

V usage is TRBV20-1 and J usage is TRBJ2-1; 10 positions agree with TRBD2. Germline V gene sequence: CDR1 DFQATT, CDR2 SNEGSKA (reference sequence). The CDR3 is made up of 13 amino acids. With 3 bases clipped from V and 8 bases from J, the junction kept 4 bases outside the gene matches. CDR3 loop: CSASRLAGDEQFF. The CDR3 DNA sequence: TGCAGTGCTAGCAGGCTAGCGGGAGATGAGCAGTTCTTC.

The rearrangement links TRBV7-8 to TRBJ2-1; D perhaps matches TRBD1 (5 bases). Between the trimmed V and J ends, which lost 2 bases and 9 bases, there was a span of 23 bases. Germline CDR1 is SGHVS and CDR2 is FQNEAQ. The CDR3 contains 17 residues. The CDR3 loop is CASSLKGGSIKGAEQFF. DNA for the CDR3: TGTGCCAGCAGCTTAAAGGGTGGTAGTATCAAAGGGGCTGAGCAGTTCTTC. The full variable domain, with the rest looked up from reference TRBV7-8 and TRBJ2-1, is GAGVSQSPRYKVAKRGQDVALRCDPISGHVSLFWYQQALGQGPEFLTYFQNEAQLDKSGLPSDRFFAERPEGSVSTLKIQRTQQEDSAVYLCASSLKGGSIKGAEQFFGPGTRLTVL.

The chain is built from TRBV20-1 and TRBJ1-1, with D unclear. CDR1 is DFQATT, CDR2 SNEGSKA, per germline (reference sequence). V dropped 5 bases and J dropped 0 bases, with 16 bases sitting between them. The CDR3 runs 15 residues. The CDR3 loop is CSAQTSLQLNTEAFF. The CDR3 nucleotides read TGCAGTGCTCAAACATCATTACAGTTGAACACTGAAGCTTTCTTT.

This clonotype was found a few times. The chain links TRBV6-6 to TRBJ1-1, with 9 bases lining up with TRBD1. CDR3 size: 16 residues. Germline CDR1 reads MNHNY; CDR2 reads SVGAGI (reference sequence). Losses at the gene ends were 2 bases for V and 3 bases for J; bases not matched to a gene: 7. CDR3 DNA sequence: TGTGCCAGCAGTTACCTACAGGGGGCCGGTGACACTGAAGCTTTCTTT. Its protein product is CASSYLQGAGDTEAFF.

This clonotype appeared a few times. V usage is TRBV12-3 or TRBV12-4 and J usage is TRBJ1-3; unclear D gene. The CDR3 sequence is 16 residues long. Trimming pared 3 bases from V and 0 bases from J, leaving 12 bases between. The CDR3 nucleotides read TGTGCCAGCAGTTTGTTTCGCCTAAACTCTGGAAACACCATATATTTT. Translated, it gives CASSLFRLNSGNTIYF.

This rearrangement joins TRBV28 to TRBJ2-1; TRBD1 matches at 8 bases. The germline V gene encodes CDR1 MDHEN and CDR2 SYDVKM. This CDR3 has 15 amino acids. Trimming at V came to 7 bases and at J to 2 bases, leaving 7 bases not matched to a gene. The chain's CDR3 is CASIPGQGTYNEQFF. Here the CDR3 DNA reads TGTGCCAGCATCCCCGGACAGGGAACCTACAATGAGCAGTTCTTC.

There are many counts of this clonotype. The chain joins TRBV4-2 to TRBJ2-5; 11 positions match TRBD2. CDR1 LGHNA and CDR2 YNFKEQ come from the germline V gene. Trimming at V came to 1 base and at J to 6 bases, leaving 7 bases not matched to a gene. This CDR3 has 16 residues. The DNA of the CDR3 is TGTGCCAGCAGCCAAGGCCTACTAGCGGGAGAGAAGACCCAGTACTTC. Translated, it gives CASSQGLLAGEKTQYF.